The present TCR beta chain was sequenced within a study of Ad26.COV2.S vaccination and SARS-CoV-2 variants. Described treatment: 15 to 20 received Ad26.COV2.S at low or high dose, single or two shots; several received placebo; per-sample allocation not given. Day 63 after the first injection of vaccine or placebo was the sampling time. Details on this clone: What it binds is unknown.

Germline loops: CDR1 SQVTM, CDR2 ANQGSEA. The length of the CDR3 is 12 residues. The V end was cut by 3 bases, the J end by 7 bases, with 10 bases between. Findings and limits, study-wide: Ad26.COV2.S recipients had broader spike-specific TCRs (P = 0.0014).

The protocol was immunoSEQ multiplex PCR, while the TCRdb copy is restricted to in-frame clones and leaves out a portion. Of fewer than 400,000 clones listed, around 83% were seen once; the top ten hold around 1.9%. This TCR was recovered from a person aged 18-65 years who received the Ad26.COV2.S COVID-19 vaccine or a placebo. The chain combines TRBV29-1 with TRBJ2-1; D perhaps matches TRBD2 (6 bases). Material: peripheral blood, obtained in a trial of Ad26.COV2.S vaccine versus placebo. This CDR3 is CSVDPSGNEQFF. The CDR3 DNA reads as TGCAGCGTTGATCCCAGCGGGAATGAGCAGTTCTTC.